This TCR beta chain appears in the sequencing data of a study of blood T cell repertoires in COVID-19 (dated by TCRdb to 2019 to 2021). A note on the overall study: Samples from collaborators originated in the United States, Italy and Spain and spanned both the acute and convalescent phases of COVID-19. The material from the prospective study consisted of cDNA or gDNA derived from T cells, B-cell-depleted T cells, or PBMCs. Deeply sampled blood TCRbeta repertoires from subjects exposed to, actively infected with, or recovered from COVID-19 were included in the dataset. The samples were drawn from the first 160 participants of the ongoing ImmuneRACE study and from 950 to 1,500 subjects provided by 6 global collaborators. A freely available public database, intended as a resource for researchers studying the immune response to SARS-CoV-2, is where the repertoires were released. A de-identified subject ID, COVID-19 status, age in years and sex were almost always included in the sample metadata. Where available, HLA class I and class II types were taken from metadata supplied by the sample provider and were not determined by assay-based typing. What the study reported, not specific to this receptor: How much clinical and demographic metadata was included differed by source and by participant, and the metadata was provided uncurated.

The immunoSEQ Assay, a bias-controlled multiplex PCR, was used to amplify TCRbeta CDR3 regions from genomic DNA. Concerning the study's data processing: Within the assay, amplification of reference gene primers was used to estimate how many nucleated cells each sample contained. To quantify the absolute abundance of each unique TCRbeta CDR3 rearrangement, sequence reads were collapsed and filtered. For each sample, productive Simpson clonality was calculated by taking the square root of Simpson's diversity index across productive rearrangements. Not all clones reach the TCRdb copy of this immuneACCESS table, which keeps in-frame sequences only. Checked studies attribute under half of the gap to unresolved V genes and leave the rest unexplained. D and trimming come from the DNA, and the V and J calls and clone size come from that table. For this sample there are hundreds of thousands of clones; about 86% appear just once. Roughly 9.8% of the sample is taken by the ten largest.

The CDR3 measures 13 amino acids from cysteine to phenylalanine. The retained sequence is limited to the CDR3, 39 bases, with the frame set at the first base. V ends up 4 bases short and J 2 bases short, with an unmatched junction base count of 0. The germline V gene sets CDR1 to SNHLY and CDR2 to FYNNEI. This clone has only one observation. Which antigen it targets is not known. No base qualities exist here, and no much larger clone lies one base off it. The collaborating institutions used their own protocols to collect whole blood in K2EDTA tubes. Collaborator samples were shipped for TCRbeta analysis as frozen whole blood, isolated PBMCs, or DNA extracted from either sample type.

Source material: peripheral blood. The clonotype comes from a man aged 80 or over with acute or convalescent COVID-19. The rearranged segments are TRBV2 and TRBJ2-5; 8 central nucleotides agree with TRBD1. The nucleotides read TGTGCCAGCAGTGGACAGGGGCAAGAGACCCAGTACTTC. This encodes CASSGQGQETQYF.